The next 25 T cell receptor beta chains were all read from a single sample in a study of cytomegalovirus exposure and HLA in healthy donors. PCR primers comprised 60 Vbeta and 13 Jbeta primers. Sequencing was performed with immunoSEQ multiplex PCR; in TCRdb, only in-frame clones are kept and a portion is missing. The repertoire includes 80,000 to 130,000 clones, 70% to 85% of them detected once, and less than 1.5% sits in the top ten. Sequences were obtained from PBMCs. These receptors all stem from a woman aged 18-29 years in good health and CMV-seronegative.

The chain employs TRBV5-8 and TRBJ2-7; 8 nucleotides align to TRBD2. V gave up 2 bases and J gave up 2 bases; unmatched junction bases: 12. CDR3 length equals 17 residues. Germline V gene lookup returns CDR1 SGHTS and CDR2 YDEGEE. The CDR3 DNA follows: TGTGCCAGCAGCTTTTTTGTCGGGAGGGCGACCCCCTACGAGCAGTACTTC. As protein: CASSFFVGRATPYEQYF.

The CDR3 nucleotides read TGTGCCAGCAGTTCCGGGACAGGGGACAACTATGGCTACACCTTC. As protein: CASSSGTGDNYGYTF. The chain carries TRBV28 and TRBJ1-2, with 10 positions matching TRBD1. The V gene's germline CDR1 is MDHEN and CDR2 SYDVKM. The CDR3 is 15 amino acids. V trimming: 4 bases; J trimming: 2 bases; junction bases outside the gene matches: 4.

The gene calls are TRBV7-2 and TRBJ2-5; the match to TRBD2 covers 10 bases. The J call may be faulty, since TRBJ2-7 better matches the DNA end. The CDR3 is 15 residues long. Germline lookup yields CDR1 SGHTA and CDR2 FQGNSA. The CDR3 is CASSLELAGTYEQYF. The CDR3 DNA sequence: TGTGCCAGCAGCTTAGAACTAGCGGGGACCTACGAGCAGTACTTC.

The rearrangement links TRBV19 to TRBJ1-5; no clear D gene. Germline V CDR1 and CDR2: LNHDA, SQIVND (reference sequence). The CDR3 sequence is 15 residues long. V was cut by 9 bases and J by 0 bases, with 15 bases left in between. The CDR3 loop is CASTAGTYSNQPQHF. As DNA, the CDR3 is TGTGCCAGCACTGCCGGTACGTATAGCAATCAGCCCCAGCATTTT. Complete variable domain (other parts from reference TRBV19 and TRBJ1-5): DGGITQSPKYLFRKEGQNVTLSCEQNLNHDAMYWYRQDPGQGLRLIYYSQIVNDFQKGDIAEGYSVSREKKESFPLTVTSAQKNPTAFYLCASTAGTYSNQPQHFGDGTRLSIL.

The chain has TRBV28 and TRBJ2-7; D is unresolved. This CDR3 is 15 amino acids long. The V gene's germline CDR1 is MDHEN and CDR2 SYDVKM. Trimming cost V 6 bases and J 2 bases, with 17 bases left between them. The CDR3 nucleotides are TGTGCCAGCAGAATTATGCGTTCGGGTCCCTACGAGCAGTACTTC. Protein product: CASRIMRSGPYEQYF.

The chain is built from TRBV7-4 and TRBJ2-7; D call uncertain. This CDR3 contains 15 residues. The germline V and J ends were trimmed by 5 bases and 4 bases, with 18 bases remaining between them. CDR1 and CDR2 (germline): SGHVT, SQSDAQ. For the CDR3, the DNA is TGTGCCAGCAGCCCGCTGACATCCCCGACGTACGAGCAGTACTTC. This translates into CASSPLTSPTYEQYF.

A remark on this clone: Other DNA sequences of this sample code for an identical CDR3. The chain uses TRBV7-2 and TRBJ2-1; 7 positions agree with TRBD2. CDR3 length: 14 amino acids. Germline assignment: CDR1 SGHTA and CDR2 FQGNSA. Losses at the gene ends were 1 base for V and 5 bases for J; bases not matched to a gene: 2. The CDR3 spells CASSLGLADNEQFF. CDR3 DNA: TGTGCCAGCAGCTTAGGTCTAGCGGACAATGAGCAGTTCTTC.

The CDR3 sequence is CASSFGLAGDSDEQYF. CDR3 bases: TGTGCCAGCAGTTTCGGACTAGCGGGAGACTCGGACGAGCAGTACTTC. The gene calls are TRBV28 and TRBJ2-7, with 13 nucleotides matching TRBD2. The CDR3 spans 16 residues. V lost 3 bases, J lost 5 bases, and 7 bases stayed unmatched. Germline-derived CDR1 and CDR2 are MDHEN and SYDVKM.

This clone is a singleton in its sample. The rearrangement joins TRBV7-3 to TRBJ2-3, with 10 nucleotides matching TRBD2. The junction had 12 bases not matched to a gene; V was cut back by 1 base and J by 2 bases. CDR3 length: 19 residues. Germline V CDR1 and CDR2: SGHTA, FQGTGA. The CDR3 loop reads CASSLKAGLAGALTDTQYF. In DNA, the CDR3 is TGTGCCAGCAGCTTAAAGGCGGGCCTAGCGGGAGCCCTCACAGATACGCAGTATTTT.

The chain joins TRBV14 to TRBJ2-7; D is unresolved. Germline V CDR1 and CDR2: SGHDN, FVKESK. The V gene lost 0 bases and the J gene lost 10 bases, with 13 bases spanning the gap. There are 13 residues in the CDR3. CDR3 bases: TGTGCCAGCAGCCAAGACTGGCAGCGCTTCCAGTACTTC. Translated: CASSQDWQRFQYF.

The CDR3: CAIRNPGQTNSPLHF. In DNA form, the CDR3 reads TGTGCCATCAGGAATCCGGGACAGACAAATTCACCCCTCCACTTT. The V gene is TRBV10-3, the J gene TRBJ1-6, with 7 bases that match TRBD1. V was pared by 6 bases and J by 7 bases, with 9 bases of the junction left unmatched. CDR3 length: 15 residues. Germline V gene data show CDR1 as ENHRY and CDR2 as SYGVKD.

The V call is TRBV30, the J call TRBJ2-1; 7 bases agree with TRBD2. V dropped 4 bases and J dropped 7; count of bases not matched to a gene: 7. This CDR3 is 13 amino acids long. The germline CDR1 and CDR2 sequences are GTSNPN and SVGIG (reference sequence). The CDR3 DNA is TGTGCCTGGACGGGGTGGGGAGGGAATGAGCAGTTCTTC. It yields the protein CAWTGWGGNEQFF.

This clone was counted a few times. Other DNA sequences in the sample encode the same CDR3. The rearrangement joins TRBV15 to TRBJ1-5; TRBD1 might be the D (5 bases). Trimming removed 0 bases from V and 7 bases from J, with 10 bases in between. CDR1 is LNHNV, CDR2 YYDKDF, per germline (reference sequence). The CDR3 is 14 amino acids. The CDR3 DNA reads as TGTGCCACCAGCAGAGAGGGGGGAGAACAGCCCCAGCATTTT. It encodes CATSREGGEQPQHF.

This clone was observed once. V and J are TRBV2 and TRBJ1-3; D is possibly TRBD1 (6 bases). Trimming stripped 1 base from V and 9 bases from J, with 10 bases between. The CDR3 loop spans 13 amino acids. Per the germline V gene, CDR1 is SNHLY and CDR2 is FYNNEI. The CDR3 spells CASSEGGGPTIYF. CDR3 nucleotide sequence: TGTGCCAGCAGTGAAGGCGGGGGGCCCACCATATATTTT.

The chain recombines TRBV4-3 with TRBJ1-3; maybe TRBD1 (6 bases). The CDR3 covers 15 residues. Germline V lookup: CDR1 LGHNA, CDR2 YSLEER. Trimming cost V 2 bases and J 4 bases, with 12 bases left between them. The CDR3 DNA is TGCGCCAGCAGCCAATACAGGGTATCGGGAAACACCATATATTTT. Its translation: CASSQYRVSGNTIYF.

This CDR3 reads CASSQGGQAYGYTF. As DNA, the CDR3 is TGTGCCAGCAGCCAGGGGGGACAGGCCTATGGCTACACCTTC. The rearrangement joins TRBV5-5 to TRBJ1-2; TRBD1 aligns across 8 bases. CDR1 and CDR2 (germline): SGHKS, YYEKEE (reference sequence). The length of the CDR3 is 14 residues. V lost 4 bases to trimming and J lost 4 bases; unmatched junction nucleotides: 6.

The chain is built from TRBV18 and TRBJ2-1; D is undetermined. Germline V gene sequence: CDR1 KGHSH, CDR2 LQKENI. Trimming left V 6 bases short and J 6 bases short, with 12 bases between. The CDR3 totals 13 residues. CDR3 sequence (DNA): TGTGCCAGCTCCCCCTTAGATCGCAATGAGCAGTTCTTC. Its translation: CASSPLDRNEQFF.

This chain joins TRBV15 and TRBJ2-5, with TRBD1 as a possible D gene (5 bases). CDR3 length equals 15 residues. The V end lost 0 bases, the J end lost 7 bases, and 15 bases lay between the germline ends. CDR1 LNHNV and CDR2 YYDKDF come from the germline V gene (reference sequence). The CDR3 DNA reads TGTGCCACCAGCAGAGATTTGCAGGGTTCCGGGACCCAGTACTTC. It is translated as CATSRDLQGSGTQYF.

This sequence joins TRBV4-2 and TRBJ2-1; D might be TRBD1 (6 bases). Per germline, CDR1 LGHNA and CDR2 YNFKEQ. The CDR3 covers 15 residues. Trimming left V 1 base short and J 3 bases short, with 10 bases between. The chain's CDR3 is CASSQAQGSYNEQFF. The CDR3 DNA reads TGTGCCAGCAGCCAAGCACAGGGAAGCTACAATGAGCAGTTCTTC.

V and J are TRBV7-9 and TRBJ2-5; D remains unclear. CDR3 length equals 14 residues. Trimming took off 1 base at V and 3 bases at J, with 9 bases between the two ends. Looked up from germline, CDR1 is SEHNR and CDR2 is FQNEAQ (reference sequence). This chain's CDR3 is CASSLGSLKETQYF. As DNA, the CDR3 is TGTGCCAGCAGCTTAGGTAGCCTGAAAGAGACCCAGTACTTC.

Regarding this clone: The same CDR3 can be traced to other DNA sequences in this sample. This chain links TRBV6-4 with TRBJ2-3; 7 bases are shared with TRBD1. The CDR3 runs 14 residues. Germline V gene lookup returns CDR1 MRHNA and CDR2 SNTAGT. With V trimmed by 4 bases and J by 3 bases, 4 bases remained unmatched. CDR3 residues: CASSVAGGTDTQYF. Here the CDR3 DNA reads TGTGCCAGCAGTGTGGCAGGGGGTACAGATACGCAGTATTTT.

CDR3 sequence (DNA): TGTGCCACCAGCAGACAGGGCGGCACCGGGGAGCTGTTTTTT. It encodes CATSRQGGTGELFF. V usage is TRBV15 and J usage is TRBJ2-2; TRBD1 might be the D (5 bases). The CDR3 runs to 14 residues. Germline V gene lookup returns CDR1 LNHNV and CDR2 YYDKDF (reference sequence). Trimming took off 2 bases at V and 4 bases at J, with 8 bases between the two ends.

This sequence joins TRBV7-2 and TRBJ1-1, with a tentative D call TRBD1 (6 bases). The CDR3 has 16 amino acids. V lost 5 bases, J lost 3 bases, and 19 bases lay in between. Germline CDR1 reads SGHTA; CDR2 reads FQGNSA. This chain's CDR3 is CASSNRQALRDTEAFF. The CDR3 DNA sequence: TGTGCCAGCAGCAACCGACAGGCCCTCCGGGACACTGAAGCTTTCTTT. Together with reference TRBV7-2 and TRBJ1-1, the CDR3 gives the full variable domain: GAGVSQSPSNKVTEKGKDVELRCDPISGHTALYWYRQSLGQGLEFLIYFQGNSAPDKSGLPSDRFSAERTGGSVSTLTIQRTQQEDSAVYLCASSNRQALRDTEAFFGQGTRLTVV.

The rearrangement uses TRBV7-2 and TRBJ2-5; 16 bases match TRBD2. The DNA end is a closer match to TRBJ2-7, so the J assignment may be wrong. This CDR3 region has 16 residues. Germline assignment: CDR1 SGHTA and CDR2 FQGNSA. The DNA for the CDR3 is TGTGCCAGCAGCCCCTCCGGGACTAGCGGGAGGGACGAGCAGTACTTC. This translates into CASSPSGTSGRDEQYF.

This clone was counted a few times. V is TRBV5-6 and J is TRBJ2-3; D remains unclear. This CDR3 contains 12 residues. Trimming removed 4 bases from V and 2 bases from J, with 5 bases in between. Germline V CDR1 and CDR2: SGHDT, YYEEEE. The CDR3 DNA is TGTGCCAGCAGCCTTATCACAGATACGCAGTATTTT. It codes for CASSLITDTQYF.